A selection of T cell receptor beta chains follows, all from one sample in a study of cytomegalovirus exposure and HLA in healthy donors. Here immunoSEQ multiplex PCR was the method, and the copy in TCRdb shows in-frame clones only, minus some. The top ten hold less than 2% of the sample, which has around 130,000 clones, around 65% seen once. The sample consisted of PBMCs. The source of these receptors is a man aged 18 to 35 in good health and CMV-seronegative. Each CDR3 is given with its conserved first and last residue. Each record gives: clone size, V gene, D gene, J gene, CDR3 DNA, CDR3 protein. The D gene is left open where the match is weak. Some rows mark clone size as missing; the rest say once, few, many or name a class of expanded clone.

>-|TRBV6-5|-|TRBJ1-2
TGTGCCAGCAGTTACTCAGTCAGGTTTGATGGCTACACCTTC
CASSYSVRFDGYTF
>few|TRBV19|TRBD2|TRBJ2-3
TGTGCCAGTAGCAAACTGTCGGGGGGGCGCACAGATACGCAGTATTTT
CASSKLSGGRTDTQYF
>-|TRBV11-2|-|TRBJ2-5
TGTGCCAGCAGCTTAGACTCCAGGGGGGCGCCTAGGGAGACCCAGTACTTC
CASSLDSRGAPRETQYF
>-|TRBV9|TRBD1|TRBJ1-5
TGTGCCAGCAGCGCTACCGGGACAGCCAATCAGCCCCAGCATTTT
CASSATGTANQPQHF
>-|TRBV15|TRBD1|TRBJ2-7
TGTGCCACCAGCAGAGTACGGACAGGGGGCGGCGAGCAGTACTTC
CATSRVRTGGGEQYF
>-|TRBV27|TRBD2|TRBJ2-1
TGTGCCAGCAGTTTGCGACTAGCGGGGACCTACAATGAGCAGTTCTTC
CASSLRLAGTYNEQFF
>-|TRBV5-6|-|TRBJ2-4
TGTGCCAGCAGCTTTCAGGGGATAGCCAAAAACATTCAGTACTTC
CASSFQGIAKNIQYF
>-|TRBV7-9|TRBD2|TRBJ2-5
TGTTCCAGCAGCTTGAGGATAGCGGGGGGGCCGTTTGAGACCCAGTACTTC
CSSSLRIAGGPFETQYF
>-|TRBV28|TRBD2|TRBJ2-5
TGTGCCAGCAGTGGGGGGGGCCTAGCGGGAGGGGGGACCCAGTACTTC
CASSGGGLAGGGTQYF
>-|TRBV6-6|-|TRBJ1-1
TGTGCCAGCAGTTATTCGGGGGAGTACACTGAAGCTTTCTTT
CASSYSGEYTEAFF
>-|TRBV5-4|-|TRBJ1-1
TGTGCCAGCAGCCTACGACTCAGTCAAGCTTTCTTT
CASSLRLSQAFF
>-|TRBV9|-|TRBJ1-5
TGTGCCTCTCCCGGCTCAGGACACACTAGCAATCAGCCCCAGCATTTT
CASPGSGHTSNQPQHF
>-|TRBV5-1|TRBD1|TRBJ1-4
TGCGCCAGCAGCGAAGACCTCGGGACAGGGGGAGAAAAACTGTTTTTT
CASSEDLGTGGEKLFF
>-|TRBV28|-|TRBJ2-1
TGTGCCAGCAGGACCGCGGGGAAGAACAATGAGCAGTTCTTC
CASRTAGKNNEQFF
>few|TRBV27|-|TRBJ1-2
TGTGCCAGCAGCCCCGGGGGTCGGGGCTATGGCTACACCTTC
CASSPGGRGYGYTF
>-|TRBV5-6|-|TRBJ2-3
TGTGCCAGCAGCTTGAGAGGGATGACAGATACGCAGTATTTT
CASSLRGMTDTQYF
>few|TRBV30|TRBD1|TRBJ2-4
TGTGCCTGGAGTGGCCAAACCGGGACAGCTAAAAACATTCAGTACTTC
CAWSGQTGTAKNIQYF
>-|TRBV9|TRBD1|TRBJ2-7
TGTGCCAGCAGCGTAGAGGGGACAGGCTCCTACGAGCAGTACTTC
CASSVEGTGSYEQYF
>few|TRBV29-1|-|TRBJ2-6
TGCAGCGTCGGGGGGCTTGGGGCCAACGTCCTGACTTTC
CSVGGLGANVLTF
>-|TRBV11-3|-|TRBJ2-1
TGTGCCAGCAGCTTAGATTTTCCGGGGGAGCAGTTCTTC
CASSLDFPGEQFF
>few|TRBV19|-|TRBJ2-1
TGTGCCAGTAGTATAGGAACCGGGTTCTTTGACTACAATGAGCAGTTCTTC
CASSIGTGFFDYNEQFF
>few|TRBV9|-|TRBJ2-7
TGTGCCAGCGGGACAAAGGGCGAGCAGTACTTC
CASGTKGEQYF
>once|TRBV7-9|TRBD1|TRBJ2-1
TGTGCCAGCAGCTCCTTAGGGACAGTTCATGAGCAGTTCTTC
CASSSLGTVHEQFF
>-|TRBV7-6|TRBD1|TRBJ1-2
TGTGCCAGCAGCCCTCGAGGACAGGGGAACTATGGCTACACCTTC
CASSPRGQGNYGYTF
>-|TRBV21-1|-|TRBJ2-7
TGTGCCAGCAGCAGGGTATCAAGCGGGAGTTGGGACGAGCAGTACTTC
CASSRVSSGSWDEQYF
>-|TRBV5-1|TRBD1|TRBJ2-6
TGCGCCAGCAGCTTGTATCCACAGGGGGTGAGCTCTGGGGCCAACGTCCTGACTTTC
CASSLYPQGVSSGANVLTF
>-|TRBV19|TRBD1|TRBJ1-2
TGTGCCAGTAGTGATCTGGGACAGAGCTACACCTTC
CASSDLGQSYTF
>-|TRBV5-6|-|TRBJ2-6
TGTGCCAGCAGTTATGACATCTCTGGGGCCAACGTCCTGACTTTC
CASSYDISGANVLTF
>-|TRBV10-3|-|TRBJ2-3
TGTGCCAGAGGTATCCCTAGCACAGATACGCAGTATTTT
CARGIPSTDTQYF
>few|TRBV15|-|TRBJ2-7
TGTGCCACCAGCAGAGAGTTCCGAGCGGGCTACGAGCAGTACTTC
CATSREFRAGYEQYF
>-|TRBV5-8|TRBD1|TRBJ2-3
TGTGCCAGCAGCCGACGAGGACAGGGGTGGGCAGATACGCAGTATTTT
CASSRRGQGWADTQYF
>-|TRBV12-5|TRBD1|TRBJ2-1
TGTGCTAGTGGAAGCGGACAGGGGGTCTCCTACAATGAGCAGTTCTTC
CASGSGQGVSYNEQFF
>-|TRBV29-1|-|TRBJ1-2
TGCAGCGTTCCCCTCCGATCTACAGGGAATGATGGCTACACCTTC
CSVPLRSTGNDGYTF
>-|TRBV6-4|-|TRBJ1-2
TGTGCCAGCAGTGAGCAGGCTACTAACTATGGCTACACCTTC
CASSEQATNYGYTF
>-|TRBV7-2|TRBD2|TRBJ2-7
TGTGCCAGCAGACGAGCGGGGTTAAGCTCCTACGAGCAGTACTTC
CASRRAGLSSYEQYF
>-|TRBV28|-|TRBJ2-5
TGTGCCAGCAGTTTACAGGACCAAGAGACCCAGTACTTC
CASSLQDQETQYF
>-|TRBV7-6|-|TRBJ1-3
TGTGCCAGCAGCTTAGTGCCGGCGGAGGGAAACACCATATATTTT
CASSLVPAEGNTIYF
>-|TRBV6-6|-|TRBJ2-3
TGTGCCAGCAGTTCACTTCAGGGAAGCACAGATACGCAGTATTTT
CASSSLQGSTDTQYF
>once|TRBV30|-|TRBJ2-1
TGTGCCTGGAGTGTATTAAATGAGCAGTTCTTC
CAWSVLNEQFF
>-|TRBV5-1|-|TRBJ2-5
TGCGCCAGCAGCTTGGCGGGGTCCCAAGAGACCCAGTACTTC
CASSLAGSQETQYF
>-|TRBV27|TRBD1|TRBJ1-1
TGTGCCAGCGTGCGCCGGACAGGGGCGAACACTGAAGCTTTCTTT
CASVRRTGANTEAFF
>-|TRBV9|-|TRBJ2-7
TGTGCCAGCAGCGTAGGAGCGTTTTCGAGAGAGCAGTACTTC
CASSVGAFSREQYF
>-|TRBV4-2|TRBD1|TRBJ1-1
TGTGCCAGCAGCCAAGACCTCTTAGGACAGGGGAACACTGAAGCTTTCTTT
CASSQDLLGQGNTEAFF
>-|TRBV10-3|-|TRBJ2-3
TGTGCCATCAAGTTCAGTGACACAGATACGCAGTATTTT
CAIKFSDTDTQYF
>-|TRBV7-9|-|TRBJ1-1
TGTGCCAGCAGCTCCTTCTCGAACACTGAAGCTTTCTTT
CASSSFSNTEAFF